The T cell receptor (beta chain) described here comes from a study of cytomegalovirus exposure and HLA in healthy donors. Study at large: There were approximately 400 genotyped donors. Of these, 81% fell in the genetic ancestry cluster associated with self-reported Caucasian donors. Regarding the study as a whole: Earlier analysis looked at TCR beta V segments, and most were productive about 87% or about 30% of the time. Association with HLA alleles at 0.05 false discovery rate was found for around 17,000 TCR beta sequences in a later analysis. In a later analysis, TCR beta V- and J-gene trimming was associated with a missense DCLRE1C variant.

The PCR had 60 Vbeta and 13 Jbeta primers. Here immunoSEQ multiplex PCR was the method, and the copy in TCRdb shows in-frame clones only, minus some. The table shows around 100,000 clones, with about 83% occurring only once. V lost 3 bases to trimming and J lost 4 bases, with 13 bases between them. The germline gives CDR1 SNHLY, CDR2 FYNNEI. This CDR3 is built from 15 residues. Worth noting for this clone: The antigen is unknown.

The source of this sequence is a female donor in good health and CMV-seropositive. The chain uses TRBV2 and TRBJ1-3, with D possibly TRBD1 on 6 matching bases. The sequenced sample consisted of PBMCs. This CDR3 is CASSEGRGLGNTIYF. CDR3 nucleotide sequence: TGTGCCAGCAGTGAGGGCAGGGGCCTCGGAAACACCATATATTTT.